This TCR beta chain was sequenced in a study of blood T cell repertoires in COVID-19. For the study at large: The analysed material was cDNA or gDNA that came from T cells, B-cell-depleted T cells, or PBMCs.

This CDR3 is 13 amino acids long. The germline V gene encodes CDR1 MNHEY and CDR2 SMNVEV (reference sequence). V lost 3 bases to trimming and J lost 5 bases, with 11 bases between them. Using immunoSEQ multiplex PCR, the repertoire was profiled, and TCRdb retains in-frame clones only, with some absent. In the table there are 400,000 to 550,000 clones, 85% to 90% of which are singletons. The sequencing input was peripheral blood. The sequence derives from a woman aged 25 to 39 with acute or convalescent COVID-19. The V gene is TRBV27, the J gene TRBJ2-7; D possibly corresponds to TRBD1 (7 bases). The CDR3 DNA sequence: TGTGCCAGCAGTTTCGGCAGGGGGGACGAGCAGTACTTC. Encoded protein: CASSFGRGDEQYF.